A single sample is the source of the 14 T cell receptor beta chains below, sequenced in a study of Graves' ophthalmopathy and Graves' hyperthyroidism. Using RNA transcripts, the TCR beta CDR3 regions were amplified. Second-round multiplex PCR came after first-round RT-PCR with HTBI primers. Using its own MiXCR run on the multiplex PCR reads, TCRdb lists one record per CDR3 protein. The sample has hundreds of thousands of distinct CDR3 sequences, under 50% seen once. The sequenced sample was peripheral blood. These receptors all come from an adult man with Graves' ophthalmopathy.

In regard to this clonotype: A much larger clone lies one base from this, so it may be a read error. The chain links TRBV5-1 to TRBJ2-6; D might be TRBD2 (5 bases). This CDR3 is built from 16 residues. The V gene's germline CDR1 is SGHRS and CDR2 YFSETQ. The CDR3: CAGSLEADSGANVLTF. The CDR3 nucleotides are TGCGCCGGCAGCTTGGAGGCAGACTCTGGGGCCAACGTCCTGACTTTC.

The V gene is TRBV30, the J gene TRBJ1-1; D remains unclear. Trimming stripped 2 bases from V and 0 bases from J, with 7 bases between. The germline V gene encodes CDR1 GTSNPN and CDR2 SVGIG (reference sequence). The CDR3 has 13 residues. The DNA of the CDR3 is TGTGCCTGGAGTCCCAATATGAACACTGAAGCTTTCTTT. This gives the protein CAWSPNMNTEAFF.

Comment on this clonotype: A read error may explain this, as a much larger clone is one base away. The CDR3 spells CSARTSGRYKQYF. The DNA for the CDR3 is TGCAGTGCCAGGACTAGCGGGAGGTACAAGCAGTACTTC. This chain links TRBV20-1 with TRBJ2-7, with TRBD2 matching over 14 bases. The CDR3 contains 13 residues. Trimming removed 6 bases from V and 8 bases from J; junction bases left unmatched: 6. CDR1 and CDR2 (germline): DFQATT, SNEGSKA (reference sequence).

Written as DNA, the CDR3 is TGCAGCGTTGGCGTGGGACAGGGGTCTGAAAAACTGTTTTTT. This sequence encodes CSVGVGQGSEKLFF. This chain connects TRBV29-1 to TRBJ1-4; 10 bases fit TRBD1. The CDR3 runs 14 residues. V gave up 4 bases and J gave up 7 bases; unmatched junction bases: 6. Germline values: CDR1 SQVTM, CDR2 ANQGSEA.

This clonotype showed up just once. The chain employs TRBV7-9 and TRBJ2-5; D remains unclear. Looked up from germline, CDR1 is SEHNR and CDR2 is FQNEAQ (reference sequence). V was shortened by 5 bases and J by 0 bases, with 10 bases between the two germline ends. The CDR3 extends over 14 amino acids. CDR3 bases: TGTGCCAGCAGCGCCTGGGCGTACCAAGAGACCCAGTACTTC. It codes for CASSAWAYQETQYF.

This clonotype was picked up many times. The J gene is TRBJ1-6, the V gene TRBV12-3 or TRBV12-4; D is undetermined. This CDR3 is 15 amino acids long. The V and J ends lost 5 bases and 0 bases respectively, with 8 bases between them. The CDR3 protein is CASSSGSSYNSPLHF. CDR3 bases: TGTGCCAGCAGTAGCGGGAGCTCCTATAATTCACCCCTCCACTTT.

The rearrangement links TRBV7-9 to TRBJ2-5; the match to TRBD2 covers 10 bases. V lost 1 base, J lost 1 base, and 3 bases stayed unmatched. The CDR3 loop spans 16 amino acids. Germline-derived CDR1 and CDR2 are SEHNR and FQNEAQ (reference sequence). This CDR3 is CASSLEGLATQETQYF. The CDR3 bases are TGTGCCAGCAGCTTAGAGGGACTAGCGACCCAAGAGACCCAGTACTTC.

This clonotype was counted many times. V gene TRBV9 combines with J gene TRBJ1-6; 9 bases agree with TRBD1. The germline V gene has CDR1 SGDLS and CDR2 YYNGEE. V shed 1 base and J 6 bases; nucleotides not matched to a gene: 5. CDR3 length equals 16 residues. The CDR3 DNA follows: TGTGCCAGCAGCGTAAGGGACAGGGCGGGTAATTCACCCCTCCACTTT. Its protein is CASSVRDRAGNSPLHF.

Ten or more counts support this clonotype. The rearrangement links TRBV12-3 or TRBV12-4 to TRBJ2-7; D unclear. Trimming cost V 5 bases and J 4 bases, with 9 bases left between them. The CDR3 runs to 12 residues. The CDR3 coding sequence is TGTGCCAGCAGTATATGGAGATACGAGCAGTACTTC. Protein product: CASSIWRYEQYF.

This chain connects TRBV2 to TRBJ1-4; D possibly corresponds to TRBD1 (5 bases). CDR3 length: 14 amino acids. V was trimmed by 6 bases and J by 8 bases, leaving 16 bases between them. CDR1 is SNHLY and CDR2 is FYNNEI in the germline V gene. Here the CDR3 reads CASRPEGLPEKLFF. Here the CDR3 DNA reads TGTGCCAGCAGACCAGAGGGGCTCCCCGAAAAACTGTTTTTT.

Concerning this clonotype: The junction does not match germline at one end; this may be a read error. J is TRBJ1-2 and V is TRBV2; D unresolved. The CDR3 loop spans 12 amino acids. Germline assignment: CDR1 SNHLY and CDR2 FYNNEI. The CDR3 bases are TGTGTCAGCGGGTTCGGAATCTATGGCTACACCTTC. Its protein product is CVSGFGIYGYTF.

With respect to this clonotype: The conserved phenylalanine or tryptophan is not found at the CDR3 terminus, so this likely reflects a read error. The chain links TRBV20-1 to TRBJ1-5; 8 nucleotides agree with TRBD1. CDR3 size: 14 residues. The germline V gene has CDR1 DFQATT and CDR2 SNEGSKA (reference sequence). Trimming cost V 6 bases and J 2 bases; bases outside gene matches: 6. Here the CDR3 DNA reads TGCAGTGCGGACCAGGGGGCCGGCAATCAGCCCCAGCATTTG. Translating gives CSADQGAGNQPQHL.

The chain uses TRBV15 and TRBJ1-2, with TRBD1 matching 8 bases. The junction had 4 bases not matched to a gene; V was cut back by 6 bases and J by 4 bases. Germline CDR1 reads LNHNV; CDR2 reads YYDKDF (reference sequence). This CDR3 is 13 amino acids long. CDR3 DNA: TGTGCCACCAGGGACAGGGAGGTCTATGGCTACACCTTC. This encodes CATRDREVYGYTF.

V gene TRBV12-3 or TRBV12-4 combines with J gene TRBJ2-5; 7 bases are a match to TRBD2. The CDR3 length is 18 residues. The chain's CDR3 is CASGLVRAGVVTGETQYF. CDR3 coding DNA: TGTGCTAGTGGTTTGGTACGGGCGGGAGTAGTGACCGGGGAGACCCAGTACTTC.